This is a list of T cell receptor beta chains from one sample in a study of stem cell transplantation in POMP-related autoinflammatory disease. The repertoire was sequenced with immunoSEQ multiplex PCR; TCRdb's copy has only in-frame clones and lacks some. The sample consists of roughly 68,000 clones, roughly 91% of them appearing once. This material consisted of CD4+ T cells from PBMCs, taken after stem cell transplantation. These receptors came from a human patient with POMP-related autoinflammation and immune dysregulation (PRAID). T cells may partly derive from the graft donor. CDR3s leave out the opening cysteine and the closing phenylalanine or tryptophan. Each record gives: D gene, J gene, V gene, CDR3 protein. A D gene is named only where the DNA matches it firmly.

D gene: TRBD2
J gene: TRBJ2-5
V gene: TRBV7-9
CDR3 protein: ASSLGLAGQETQY

D gene: TRBD2
J gene: TRBJ2-7
V gene: TRBV5-1
CDR3 protein: ASSLAGLAAYEQY

D gene: .
J gene: TRBJ2-3
V gene: TRBV29-1
CDR3 protein: SGSEGGPTDTQY

D gene: TRBD1
J gene: TRBJ1-4
V gene: TRBV28
CDR3 protein: ASKTGREKLF

D gene: .
J gene: TRBJ2-3
V gene: TRBV3-1/TRBV3-2
CDR3 protein: ASSPRGADTQY

D gene: TRBD2
J gene: TRBJ2-2
V gene: TRBV15
CDR3 protein: ATSSHGTSGRSGELF

D gene: TRBD2
J gene: TRBJ2-7
V gene: TRBV25-1
CDR3 protein: ASAEPSGSHEQY

D gene: TRBD1
J gene: TRBJ1-3
V gene: TRBV28
CDR3 protein: ASRQGGGDPSGNTIY

D gene: .
J gene: TRBJ2-7
V gene: TRBV11-2
CDR3 protein: ASSLVPGGRSYEQY

D gene: .
J gene: TRBJ2-1
V gene: TRBV2
CDR3 protein: ASAYMDSSYNEQF

D gene: .
J gene: TRBJ2-7
V gene: TRBV18
CDR3 protein: ASSPGPGPSYEQY

D gene: .
J gene: TRBJ2-1
V gene: TRBV24-1
CDR3 protein: ATSAAHNEQF

D gene: .
J gene: TRBJ1-2
V gene: TRBV12-3/TRBV12-4
CDR3 protein: ASSARGNYGYT

D gene: .
J gene: TRBJ1-6
V gene: TRBV2
CDR3 protein: ASSASRLLSYNSPLH

D gene: .
J gene: TRBJ1-3
V gene: TRBV28
CDR3 protein: ASSLISPGFGNTIY

D gene: .
J gene: TRBJ2-3
V gene: TRBV19
CDR3 protein: ASRIGGTDTQY

D gene: TRBD2
J gene: TRBJ2-7
V gene: TRBV28
CDR3 protein: ASSSLAGSAYEQY

D gene: .
J gene: TRBJ2-5
V gene: TRBV28
CDR3 protein: ASSLPLTPQETQY

D gene: TRBD2
J gene: TRBJ2-5
V gene: TRBV7-7
CDR3 protein: ASSPTSGGAGETQY

D gene: .
J gene: TRBJ2-1
V gene: TRBV29-1
CDR3 protein: SVTRGPGDEQF

D gene: .
J gene: TRBJ2-2
V gene: TRBV10-3
CDR3 protein: ALGGANTGELF

D gene: TRBD1
J gene: TRBJ2-1
V gene: TRBV19
CDR3 protein: ASSQGARNNEQF

D gene: .
J gene: TRBJ2-2
V gene: TRBV19
CDR3 protein: ASSTMTITGELF

D gene: TRBD2
J gene: TRBJ2-2
V gene: TRBV5-1
CDR3 protein: ASSLKRGDPTNTGELF

D gene: TRBD1
J gene: TRBJ1-6
V gene: TRBV6-5
CDR3 protein: ASSYTSGGPSPLH

D gene: TRBD1
J gene: TRBJ1-1
V gene: TRBV2
CDR3 protein: ASRADREAEAF

D gene: .
J gene: TRBJ2-1
V gene: TRBV5-1
CDR3 protein: ASSQAGEQF

D gene: .
J gene: TRBJ2-1
V gene: TRBV30
CDR3 protein: AWSVKLAGEQF

D gene: TRBD2
J gene: TRBJ2-1
V gene: TRBV6-1
CDR3 protein: ASSELSRGGPIGEQF

D gene: .
J gene: TRBJ1-1
V gene: TRBV30
CDR3 protein: AWGQPNTEAF

D gene: .
J gene: TRBJ2-3
V gene: TRBV5-4
CDR3 protein: ASSLGGPASTDTQY

D gene: TRBD2
J gene: TRBJ2-5
V gene: TRBV24-1
CDR3 protein: ATSGGTRTSGAPRTQY

D gene: TRBD2
J gene: TRBJ2-1
V gene: TRBV7-9
CDR3 protein: ASSLAVGREDNEQF

D gene: .
J gene: TRBJ2-7
V gene: TRBV5-6
CDR3 protein: ASRLNYEQY

D gene: .
J gene: TRBJ2-7
V gene: TRBV3-1/TRBV3-2
CDR3 protein: ASSQAGLDHEQY

D gene: .
J gene: TRBJ2-7
V gene: TRBV28
CDR3 protein: ASKLTGASYEQY

D gene: .
J gene: TRBJ1-3
V gene: TRBV6-5
CDR3 protein: ASRSTGNTIY

D gene: .
J gene: TRBJ2-7
V gene: TRBV29-1
CDR3 protein: SVEHGAYEQY

D gene: TRBD2
J gene: TRBJ2-7
V gene: TRBV6-5
CDR3 protein: ASSRTSGSYEQY

D gene: .
J gene: TRBJ1-1
V gene: TRBV28
CDR3 protein: ASRRGQNTEAF

D gene: TRBD1
J gene: TRBJ2-1
V gene: TRBV7-2
CDR3 protein: ASSFGQGTYNEQF

D gene: .
J gene: TRBJ1-1
V gene: TRBV24-1
CDR3 protein: ATQRGTEAF

D gene: TRBD1
J gene: TRBJ1-1
V gene: TRBV9
CDR3 protein: ASSVGYRGYTEAF

D gene: TRBD1
J gene: TRBJ1-5
V gene: TRBV10-3
CDR3 protein: AISQDRGKQPQH

D gene: .
J gene: TRBJ1-6
V gene: TRBV10-2
CDR3 protein: ASSESGTQNSPLH

D gene: .
J gene: TRBJ2-6
V gene: TRBV3-1/TRBV3-2
CDR3 protein: ASSSQGRGPGANVLT

D gene: .
J gene: TRBJ2-3
V gene: TRBV6-5
CDR3 protein: ASSYSGEVTDTQY

D gene: .
J gene: TRBJ1-5
V gene: TRBV10-2
CDR3 protein: VPRSSATQH

D gene: .
J gene: TRBJ2-7
V gene: TRBV12-3/TRBV12-4
CDR3 protein: ASSSLPAYEQY

D gene: .
J gene: TRBJ2-3
V gene: TRBV30
CDR3 protein: AWTERATDTQY

D gene: .
J gene: TRBJ2-3
V gene: TRBV15
CDR3 protein: ATSRDRDSSTDTQY

D gene: .
J gene: TRBJ2-5
V gene: TRBV6-5
CDR3 protein: ASSLSGDETQY

D gene: .
J gene: TRBJ2-4
V gene: TRBV19
CDR3 protein: ASSIVKSRTDIQY

D gene: TRBD2
J gene: TRBJ2-3
V gene: TRBV5-5
CDR3 protein: ASSLIGLAGGPHRTDTQY

D gene: .
J gene: TRBJ2-3
V gene: TRBV14
CDR3 protein: ASSQAGLLRY

D gene: TRBD2
J gene: TRBJ2-5
V gene: TRBV19
CDR3 protein: ASSITSGGETQY

D gene: TRBD1
J gene: TRBJ2-3
V gene: TRBV18
CDR3 protein: ASSAGGDGTDTQY

D gene: TRBD1
J gene: TRBJ2-7
V gene: TRBV28
CDR3 protein: ASSTGGSYEQY

D gene: .
J gene: TRBJ2-5
V gene: TRBV28
CDR3 protein: ASSTSYRQETQY